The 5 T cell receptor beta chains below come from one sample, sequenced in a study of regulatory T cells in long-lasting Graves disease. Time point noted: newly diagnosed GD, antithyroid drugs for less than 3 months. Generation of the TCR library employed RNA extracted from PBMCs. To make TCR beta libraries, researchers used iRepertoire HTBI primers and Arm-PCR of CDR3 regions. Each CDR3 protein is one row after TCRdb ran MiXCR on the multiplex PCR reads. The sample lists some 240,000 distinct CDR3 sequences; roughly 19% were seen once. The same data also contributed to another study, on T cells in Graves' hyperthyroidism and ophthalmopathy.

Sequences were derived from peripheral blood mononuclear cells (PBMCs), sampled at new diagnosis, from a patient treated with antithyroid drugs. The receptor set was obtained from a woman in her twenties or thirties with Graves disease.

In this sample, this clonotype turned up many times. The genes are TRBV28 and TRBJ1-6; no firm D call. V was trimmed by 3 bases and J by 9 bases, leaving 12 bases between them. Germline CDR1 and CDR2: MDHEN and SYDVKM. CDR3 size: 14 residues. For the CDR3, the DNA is TGTGCCAGCAGTTTCGACGGTATCGGTTCACCCCTCCACTTT. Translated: CASSFDGIGSPLHF. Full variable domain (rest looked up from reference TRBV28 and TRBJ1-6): DVKVTQSSRYLVKRTGEKVFLECVQDMDHENMFWYRQDPGLGLRLIYFSYDVKMKEKGDIPEGYSVSREKKERFSLILESASTNQTSMYLCASSFDGIGSPLHFGNGTRLTVT.

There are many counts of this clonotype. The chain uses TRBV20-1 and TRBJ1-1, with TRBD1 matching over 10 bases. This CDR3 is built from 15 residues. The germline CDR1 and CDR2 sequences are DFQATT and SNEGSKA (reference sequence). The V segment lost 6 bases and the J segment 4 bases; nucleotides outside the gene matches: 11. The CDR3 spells CSATPPGTGATEAFF. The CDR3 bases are TGCAGTGCCACCCCTCCTGGGACAGGGGCCACTGAAGCTTTCTTT.

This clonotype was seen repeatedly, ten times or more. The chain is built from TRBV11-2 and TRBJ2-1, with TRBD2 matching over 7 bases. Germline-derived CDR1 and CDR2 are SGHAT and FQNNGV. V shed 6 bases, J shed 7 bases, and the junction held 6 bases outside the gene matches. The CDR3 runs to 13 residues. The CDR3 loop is CASRTGEGNEQFF. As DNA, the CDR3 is TGTGCCAGCAGGACGGGGGAGGGGAATGAGCAGTTCTTC. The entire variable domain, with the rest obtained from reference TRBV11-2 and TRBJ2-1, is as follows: EAGVAQSPRYKIIEKRQSVAFWCNPISGHATLYWYQQILGQGPKLLIQFQNNGVVDDSQLPKDRFSAERLKGVDSTLKIQPAKLEDSAVYLCASRTGEGNEQFFGPGTRLTVL.

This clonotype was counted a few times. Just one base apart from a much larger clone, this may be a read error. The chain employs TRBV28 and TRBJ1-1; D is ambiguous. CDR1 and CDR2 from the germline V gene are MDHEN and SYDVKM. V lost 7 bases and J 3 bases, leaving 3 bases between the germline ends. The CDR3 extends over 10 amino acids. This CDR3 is CASNYTEAFF. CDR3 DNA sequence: TGTGCCAGCAATTACACTGAAGCTTTCTTT.

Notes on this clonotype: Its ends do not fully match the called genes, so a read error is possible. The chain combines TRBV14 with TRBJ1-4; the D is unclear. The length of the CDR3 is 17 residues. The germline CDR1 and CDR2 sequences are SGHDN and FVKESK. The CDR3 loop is CASSQPQTGLGNGKLFF. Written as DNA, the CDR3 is TGTGCCAGCAGCCAGCCCCAAACGGGTCTCGGGAATGGAAAACTGTTTTTT.